The 6 T cell receptor delta chains given below trace back to one sample, sequenced in a study of gamma-delta T cells after stem cell transplantation. TCRdb reanalyzed the RT-PCR reads using CATT. The table records around 1,900 delta-chain clones, 5.5% to 8% of them present only once. The sample consisted of gamma-delta T cells. The receptors shown here come from a human donor. It is not recorded whose cells these are; they may come from a transplant donor.

In its sample, this clone ranks as large. Other nucleotide sequences in the sample specify the same CDR3. J is TRDJ1 and V is TRDV2, with TRDD3 matching over 11 bases. The CDR3 covers 16 residues. CDR1 and CDR2 from the germline V gene are GEAIGNYY and EKD. Trimming cost V 4 bases and J 3 bases; bases outside gene matches: 9. CDR3 protein: CACEGLGDTPADKLIF. The CDR3 region has the DNA TGTGCCTGTGAGGGTCTGGGGGATACCCCAGCCGATAAACTCATCTTT.

This clone is categorized as medium-sized. The chain links TRDV2 to TRDJ1; 13 bases match TRDD3. Germline V gene lookup returns CDR1 GEAIGNYY and CDR2 EKD. V trimming: 3 bases; J trimming: 1 base; junction bases outside the gene matches: 13. The CDR3 is 19 amino acids. The CDR3 region has the DNA TGTGCCTGTGACGCAATATTACTGGGGGATACGCGAAGCACCGATAAACTCATCTTT. Protein: CACDAILLGDTRSTDKLIF.

Concerning this clone: Since a much larger clone is just one base distant, this may be a read error. The chain joins TRDV2 to TRDJ3; 12 nucleotides line up with TRDD3. CDR1 GEAIGNYY and CDR2 EKD come from the germline V gene. The CDR3 consists of 25 residues. The V gene end was trimmed by 3 bases and the J gene end by 5 bases; junction bases not matched to a gene: 28. The CDR3: CACDAAFLRAGLGDTSTRDTRQMFF. The CDR3 nucleotides are TGTGCCTGTGACGCGGCCTTCCTAAGGGCTGGACTGGGGGATACCTCAACCAGGGACACCCGACAGATGTTTTTC.

A note on this clone: This may arise from a read error, as a much more abundant clone is one base away. This chain uses TRDV2 with TRDJ1, with TRDD3 matching over 8 bases. V dropped 3 bases and J dropped 0; count of bases not matched to a gene: 8. Germline V gene sequence: CDR1 GEAIGNYY, CDR2 EKD. The CDR3 length is 16 residues. The CDR3 region has the DNA TGTGCCTGTGACCTGCTGGGGGACAGGTACACCGATAAACTCATCTTT. Translated, it gives CACDLLGDRYTDKLIF.

Worth noting for this clone: A single base is all that separates this from a far larger clone, so a read error is likely. The same CDR3 arises from other DNA sequences in this sample as well. For the CDR3, the DNA is TGTGCCTGTGACATGGTCGTCCGTACCGACAAACTCATCTTT. This translates into CACDMVVRTDKLIF. The chain joins TRDV2 to TRDJ1; no clear D. CDR3 size: 14 residues. Per germline, CDR1 GEAIGNYY and CDR2 EKD.

For this clone: A far larger clone is off by one base, so a read error is likely. Within the sample, other DNA sequences also encode this same CDR3. The J gene is TRDJ1, the V gene TRDV2, with TRDD3 identical over 13 bases. V shed 3 bases, J shed 0 bases, and the junction held 6 bases outside the gene matches. The germline gives CDR1 GEAIGNYY, CDR2 EKD. The CDR3 loop spans 17 amino acids. CDR3 sequence: CACDLLGDTPHTDKLIF. The CDR3 nucleotides are TGTGCCTGTGACCTACTGGGGGATACGCCACACACCGATAAACTCATCTTT.